The 3 T cell receptor beta chains reported below all come from one sample, sequenced in a study of metastatic and nonmetastatic thyroid tumors. TCRdb reanalyzed the PCR reads with MiXCR. The sample consists of about 6,100 clones, around 31% of them appearing once. All patients were untreated before thyroid surgery. The sample was adjacent normal tissue. The receptor source for this set is a male donor with papillary thyroid cancer or a benign thyroid nodule (not recorded which). Some clones in this sample may be carry-over from other donors' samples.

The chain joins TRBV5-1 to TRBJ2-1, with 9 bases that match TRBD2. The germline CDR1 and CDR2 sequences are SGHRS and YFSETQ. The junction had 2 bases not matched to a gene; V was cut back by 0 bases and J by 4 bases. The CDR3 consists of 15 residues. Written as DNA, the CDR3 is TGCGCCAGCAGCTTGGGGACTAGCGAATACAATGAGCAGTTCTTC. Its translation: CASSLGTSEYNEQFF.

The chain combines TRBV12-3 or TRBV12-4 with TRBJ1-1; 7 nucleotides match TRBD1. V gave up 7 bases and J gave up 1 base; unmatched junction bases: 9. The CDR3 spans 15 residues. DNA of the CDR3: TGTGCCAGCAAGGGGGCAGTCAGTCGGAACACTGAAGCTTTCTTT. It codes for CASKGAVSRNTEAFF.

This chain uses TRBV27 with TRBJ1-6, with 7 bases matching TRBD1. The CDR3 extends over 16 amino acids. Germline-derived CDR1 and CDR2 are MNHEY and SMNVEV (reference sequence). Unmatched junction bases numbered 5, after V lost 0 bases and J lost 6 bases. This CDR3 reads CASSLSRDSVNSPLHF. Here the CDR3 DNA reads TGTGCCAGCAGTTTATCCCGGGACAGCGTTAATTCACCCCTCCACTTT.